This T cell receptor beta chain emerged from a study of blood T cell repertoires in COVID-19 (TCRdb year 2020). For the study in its entirety: Samples from collaborators originated in the United States, Italy and Spain and spanned both the acute and convalescent phases of COVID-19. The material from the prospective study consisted of cDNA or gDNA derived from T cells, B-cell-depleted T cells, or PBMCs. Subjects who had been exposed to COVID-19, were actively infected with it, or had recovered from it provided the deeply sampled blood TCRbeta repertoires that made up the dataset. The repertoires were made available in a free public database intended to serve as a resource for research on the immune response to SARS-CoV-2. Samples were obtained from the ongoing ImmuneRACE study (first 160 participants) and from 1,254 subjects provided by 6 global collaborators. Sample metadata almost always included a de-identified subject ID, COVID-19 status, age in years and sex. HLA class I and class II types, where available, came from metadata supplied by the sample provider rather than from assay-based typing.

TCRbeta CDR3 regions were amplified from genomic DNA using the immunoSEQ Assay, a bias-controlled multiplex PCR. As for the authors' bioinformatics: The number of nucleated cells in each sample was estimated from the amplification of reference gene primers within the assay. To quantify the absolute abundance of each unique TCRbeta CDR3 rearrangement, sequence reads were collapsed and filtered. Productive Simpson clonality was computed per sample as the square root of Simpson's diversity index over productive rearrangements. Not all clones reach the TCRdb copy of this immuneACCESS table, which keeps in-frame sequences only. Checked studies attribute under half of the gap to unresolved V genes and leave the rest unexplained. V, J and clone size derive from that table, while D and trimming were established from the DNA sequence. The sample contains approximately 260,000 clones, approximately 88% of them found a single time. The ten largest clones add up to roughly 2.3% of the sample.

Points on this clone: Its cognate antigen has yet to be identified. No much larger clone exists at a distance of one base, and base qualities are not known.

Clipping removes 3 bases from V and 4 bases from J, with 7 as the unmatched junction base count. The CDR3 numbers 17 residues from cysteine through phenylalanine. The sequence is cut down to CDR3 DNA, 51 bases in frame from base 1. The germline V gene sets CDR1 to KGHSH and CDR2 to LQKENI. Whole blood was collected in K2EDTA tubes by collaborating institutions according to the institutions' own protocols. For TCRbeta analysis, collaborators shipped samples as frozen whole blood, isolated PBMCs, or DNA extracted from either of those sample types. Study-wide findings and limitations: Clinical and demographic metadata were provided uncurated, with the amount varying by source and participant.

This chain joins TRBV18 to TRBJ1-6, and 9 junction bases match TRBD1. The sequence was obtained from a man aged 50 to 59 with acute or convalescent COVID-19. Material: peripheral blood. CDR3 loop: CASSPVRDREYNSPLHF. The base sequence is TGTGCCAGCTCACCGGTCCGGGACAGGGAATATAATTCACCCCTCCACTTT.